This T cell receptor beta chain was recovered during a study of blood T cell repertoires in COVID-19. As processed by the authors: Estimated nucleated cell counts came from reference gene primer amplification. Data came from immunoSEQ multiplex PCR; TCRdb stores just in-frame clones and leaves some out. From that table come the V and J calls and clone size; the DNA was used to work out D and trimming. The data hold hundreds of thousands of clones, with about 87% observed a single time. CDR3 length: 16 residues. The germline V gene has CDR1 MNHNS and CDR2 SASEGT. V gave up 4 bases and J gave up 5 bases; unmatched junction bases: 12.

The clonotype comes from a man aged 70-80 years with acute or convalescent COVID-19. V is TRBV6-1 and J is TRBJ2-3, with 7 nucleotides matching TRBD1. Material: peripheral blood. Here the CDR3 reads CASSVLQGSQGDTQYF. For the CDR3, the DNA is TGTGCCAGCAGTGTACTACAGGGGAGTCAAGGAGATACGCAGTATTTT.